Each of the 24 T cell receptor beta chains below was sequenced from the same sample in a study of spatial heterogeneity in lung cancer. Overall study findings and caveats: Tumoral mutation counts were tracked by counts of expanded intratumoral alpha and beta TCRs.

TCRdb reprocessed the 5' RACE reads with MiXCR, giving one entry per CDR3 protein. The repertoire holds roughly 16,000 distinct CDR3 sequences, with less than 7.5% as singletons. Their target antigens are unknown. Time point reported: sample taken at primary tumor resection. Sequencing used lung tumor tissue, obtained at surgery. The receptors here all came from a male donor with early-stage non-small cell lung cancer.

J is TRBJ2-3 and V is TRBV5-4, with D possibly being TRBD1 or TRBD2 (6 bases each). This CDR3 comprises 14 residues. V gave up 2 bases and J gave up 2 bases, with 9 bases separating them. From germline, CDR1 is SGHNT and CDR2 YYREEE (reference sequence). The CDR3 reads CASSLGGTTDTQYF. The CDR3 DNA is TGTGCCAGCAGCTTAGGGGGGACCACAGATACGCAGTATTTT. Together with reference TRBV5-4 and TRBJ2-3, the CDR3 gives the full variable domain: ETGVTQSPTHLIKTRGQQVTLRCSSQSGHNTVSWYQQALGQGPQFIFQYYREEENGRGNFPPRFSGLQFPNYSSELNVNALELDDSALYLCASSLGGTTDTQYFGPGTRLTVL.

This clonotype was observed a few times. This sequence joins TRBV7-2 and TRBJ2-4; tentative D call: TRBD2 (6 bases). CDR3 length: 15 amino acids. Germline CDR1 and CDR2: SGHTA and FQGNSA. V was clipped by 1 base and J by 4 bases, with 11 bases between them. CDR3 DNA sequence: TGTGCCAGCAGCTTAGACGGGACTCAGAAAAACATTCAGTACTTC. Amino acid sequence: CASSLDGTQKNIQYF.

This clonotype has just a few counts. The V call is TRBV6-2 or TRBV6-3, the J call TRBJ1-2, with 7 bases lining up with TRBD1. Per the germline V gene, CDR1 is MNHEY and CDR2 is SVGEGT. Germline trimming cut 7 bases from V and 2 bases from J; bases unmatched to any gene: 25. The CDR3 runs to 20 residues. CDR3 nucleotides: TGTGCCAGCAAAGGGGCCCTGGGGAGGACAGGTTCGAAACAGAACTATGGCTACACCTTC. It translates to CASKGALGRTGSKQNYGYTF.

This clonotype was counted at least ten times. V is TRBV27 and J is TRBJ2-3; D remains ambiguous. The germline V gene has CDR1 MNHEY and CDR2 SMNVEV (reference sequence). This CDR3 spans 14 amino acids. The ends were cut back, 5 bases at V and 2 bases at J, with 11 bases in the middle. In DNA form, the CDR3 reads TGTGCCAGCAGTCCCAAAAAACCCACAGATACGCAGTATTTT. Translated, it gives CASSPKKPTDTQYF.

This clonotype has at least ten counts. This chain links TRBV10-3 with TRBJ1-2, with 10 bases fitting TRBD1. The CDR3 has 15 residues. The ends lost 8 bases at V and 4 bases at J; junction bases unmatched: 10. The V gene's germline CDR1 is ENHRY and CDR2 SYGVKD. The CDR3 reads CAILRSGTGVYGYTF. The CDR3 region has the DNA TGTGCCATCCTGAGAAGTGGGACAGGGGTCTATGGCTACACCTTC.

This clonotype was counted many times. This chain links TRBV27 with TRBJ1-6, with 8 bases matching TRBD1. The CDR3 consists of 18 residues. Trimming cost V 2 bases and J 1 base; bases outside gene matches: 7. Germline CDR1 reads MNHEY; CDR2 reads SMNVEV (reference sequence). Here the CDR3 reads CASSLRDRGGSYNSPLHF. CDR3 in DNA: TGTGCCAGCAGTTTACGAGACAGGGGAGGATCCTATAATTCACCCCTCCACTTT.

This clonotype was seen many times. The V and J genes are TRBV9 and TRBJ1-6; no clear D. This CDR3 has 15 residues. CDR1 and CDR2 (germline): SGDLS, YYNGEE. Trimming stripped 4 bases from V and 5 bases from J, with 13 bases between. The CDR3 is CASSYNPGDNSPLHF. As DNA, the CDR3 is TGTGCCAGCAGCTACAACCCCGGAGATAATTCACCCCTCCACTTT.

This clonotype appeared many times. The chain has TRBV5-1 and TRBJ2-3; 10 nucleotides align to TRBD2. V lost 4 bases to trimming and J lost 2 bases; unmatched junction nucleotides: 10. This CDR3 spans 17 amino acids. Germline V gene lookup returns CDR1 SGHRS and CDR2 YFSETQ. CDR3 bases: TGCGCCAGCAGCCCGAGGGCTAGCGGGGGTTCCACAGATACGCAGTATTTT. Encoded protein: CASSPRASGGSTDTQYF.

This clonotype was recorded at least ten times. V gene TRBV20-1 combines with J gene TRBJ2-1; 9 bases are a match to TRBD2. CDR3 length equals 14 residues. V gave up 3 bases and J gave up 6 bases; unmatched junction bases: 6. Germline V gives CDR1 DFQATT, CDR2 SNEGSKA (reference sequence). In DNA, the CDR3 is TGCAGTGCTAGCCGTGCGGGGGGGCCCAATGAGCAGTTCTTC. It is translated as CSASRAGGPNEQFF.

This clonotype was seen a few times. The chain links TRBV27 to TRBJ2-5, with TRBD2 matching over 9 bases. The J segment lost 3 bases and the V segment lost 6 bases, leaving 2 bases of the junction unmatched. Germline V gives CDR1 MNHEY, CDR2 SMNVEV (reference sequence). The CDR3 is made up of 13 amino acids. The CDR3 nucleotides are TGTGCCAGCAGATTAGCGGGAGAAGAGACCCAGTACTTC. Its translation: CASRLAGEETQYF.

This clonotype was observed many times. The chain carries TRBV29-1 and TRBJ2-3; D uncertain. Per germline, CDR1 SQVTM and CDR2 ANQGSEA. The CDR3 runs to 13 residues. Deletions cut 7 bases from V and 0 bases from J, with 11 bases between. CDR3 amino acids: CSAGLGSTDTQYF. The CDR3 region has the DNA TGCAGCGCCGGTCTGGGCAGCACAGATACGCAGTATTTT.

This clonotype was detected ten times or more. The V gene is TRBV7-2, the J gene TRBJ2-1; D is perhaps TRBD2 (9 bases). Trimming cost V 5 bases and J 6 bases, with 17 bases left between them. The CDR3 contains 15 residues. Per germline, CDR1 SGHTA and CDR2 FQGNSA. CDR3 amino acids: CASSTGGAGGNEQFF. DNA of the CDR3: TGTGCCAGCAGCACAGGGGGAGCGGGGGGCAATGAGCAGTTCTTC.

The chain couples TRBV7-8 to TRBJ1-1; D may be TRBD1 (5 bases). V lost 1 base, J lost 1 base, and 13 bases lay in between. The CDR3 is made up of 16 amino acids. Germline assignment: CDR1 SGHVS and CDR2 FQNEAQ. CDR3 sequence: CASSLGGGRWNTEAFF. CDR3 in DNA: TGTGCCAGCAGCTTAGGCGGGGGACGCTGGAACACTGAAGCTTTCTTT.

This clonotype has at least ten counts. V usage is TRBV4-1 and J usage is TRBJ2-5; TRBD1 agrees at 7 bases. V was pared by 3 bases and J by 4 bases, with 2 bases of the junction left unmatched. Germline V gives CDR1 MGHRA, CDR2 YSYEKL. The CDR3 has 13 amino acids. The CDR3 protein is CASSHPGGETQYF. The CDR3 DNA reads TGCGCCAGCAGCCATCCAGGGGGAGAGACCCAGTACTTC.

This clonotype was seen repeatedly, ten times or more. V and J are TRBV9 and TRBJ2-5; D gene unclear. The CDR3 spans 13 residues. Germline loops: CDR1 SGDLS, CDR2 YYNGEE. The germline V and J ends were trimmed by 4 bases and 2 bases, with 9 bases remaining between them. CDR3 nucleotides: TGTGCCAGCAGCCCAACAGTACAAGAGACCCAGTACTTC. Its translation: CASSPTVQETQYF.

This clonotype was seen many times. The chain couples TRBV10-2 to TRBJ1-2; D is ambiguous. Per germline, CDR1 WSHSY and CDR2 SAAADI. V was trimmed by 3 bases and J by 4 bases, leaving 15 bases between them. CDR3 length: 15 amino acids. In DNA, the CDR3 is TGCGCCAGCAGTGAATGGGTAGATATCGGCTATGGCTACACCTTC. This sequence encodes CASSEWVDIGYGYTF.

This clonotype showed up many times. The V and J genes are TRBV7-2 and TRBJ2-3; 7 bases agree with TRBD2. CDR1 and CDR2 (germline): SGHTA, FQGNSA. Losses at the gene ends were 5 bases for V and 0 bases for J; bases not matched to a gene: 11. The CDR3 is 17 residues long. CDR3 amino acids: CASSRKFSSGSTDTQYF. CDR3 bases: TGTGCCAGCAGCCGGAAGTTTTCTAGCGGAAGCACAGATACGCAGTATTTT.

This clonotype was picked up many times. This chain uses TRBV6-5 with TRBJ2-3; D not certain. With 7 bases removed from V and 3 bases from J, the gap between germline ends came to 20 bases. The CDR3 has 16 residues. CDR1 MNHEY and CDR2 SVGAGI come from the germline V gene. CDR3 loop: CASTSAWHSGTDTQYF. The CDR3 coding sequence is TGTGCCAGCACCTCAGCCTGGCATTCGGGTACAGATACGCAGTATTTT.

At least ten counts were recorded for this clonotype. The rearrangement joins TRBV29-1 to TRBJ1-2; unclear D gene. This CDR3 region has 13 residues. Germline-derived CDR1 and CDR2 are SQVTM and ANQGSEA. V shed 4 bases and J shed 3 bases, with 12 bases lying between them. CDR3 sequence (DNA): TGCAGCGTTGTGCAGGCCGGTGACTATGGCTACACCTTC. This sequence encodes CSVVQAGDYGYTF.

This clonotype appeared a few times. The rearrangement joins TRBV13 to TRBJ1-1, with unresolved D. Trimming stripped 5 bases from V and 1 base from J, with 14 bases between. This CDR3 region has 15 residues. The germline V gene encodes CDR1 PRHDT and CDR2 FYEKMQ (reference sequence). CDR3 in amino acids: CASSIGQRENTEAFF. Written as DNA, the CDR3 is TGTGCCAGCAGCATCGGTCAAAGAGAGAACACTGAAGCTTTCTTT.

A few counts support this clonotype. V and J are TRBV4-1 and TRBJ1-2; 7 bases are a match to TRBD1. The J segment lost 2 bases and the V segment lost 3 bases, leaving 0 bases of the junction unmatched. The CDR3 runs 13 residues. Germline V CDR1 and CDR2: MGHRA, YSYEKL. CDR3 sequence (DNA): TGCGCCAGCAGCCAGGGACAGAACTATGGCTACACCTTC. Amino acids: CASSQGQNYGYTF.

This clonotype is medium-sized within its sample. This chain joins TRBV4-1 and TRBJ1-2; no reliable D call. The CDR3 sequence is 15 residues long. The V end lost 0 bases, the J end lost 5 bases, and 13 bases lay between the germline ends. Per the germline V gene, CDR1 is MGHRA and CDR2 is YSYEKL. The CDR3 loop is CASSQEVFIQYGYTF. CDR3 sequence (DNA): TGCGCCAGCAGCCAAGAGGTTTTCATACAATATGGCTACACCTTC.

This clonotype was found many times. In DNA, the CDR3 is TGTGCCAGCAGTTCTACAGTGGCGGCGGGGGACAATGAGCAGTTCTTC. Translating it yields CASSSTVAAGDNEQFF. The chain joins TRBV27 to TRBJ2-1; 7 nucleotides align to TRBD2. The germline gives CDR1 MNHEY, CDR2 SMNVEV (reference sequence). The V segment lost 4 bases and the J segment 5 bases; nucleotides outside the gene matches: 11. CDR3 length equals 16 residues.

This clonotype was observed many times. The CDR3 DNA follows: TGTGCCAGCTCACCCGACACCTACGAGCAGTACTTC. This encodes CASSPDTYEQYF. The chain employs TRBV18 and TRBJ2-7; D is unresolved. Germline CDR1 and CDR2: KGHSH and LQKENI. V lost 3 bases to trimming and J lost 2 bases, with 5 bases between them. The CDR3 has 12 residues.